This TCR beta chain was sequenced during a study of blood T cell repertoires in COVID-19. Data came from immunoSEQ multiplex PCR; TCRdb stores just in-frame clones and leaves some out. The sample records approximately 210,000 clones, around 85% being singletons. Patients in Seattle were enrolled during active infection, then followed longitudinally. Specimen: peripheral blood. The source of this sequence is a man aged 55 to 69 with COVID-19, enrolled during active disease.

The CDR3 loop is CASSLNDPGAGNTIYF. The CDR3 nucleotides are TGCGCCAGCAGCTTGAACGATCCAGGGGCTGGAAACACCATATATTTT. The V call is TRBV5-1, the J call TRBJ1-3; TRBD1 is a possible D gene (6 bases). The V end lost 1 base, the J end lost 2 bases, and 13 bases lay between the germline ends. Germline assignment: CDR1 SGHRS and CDR2 YFSETQ. The CDR3 runs to 16 residues.